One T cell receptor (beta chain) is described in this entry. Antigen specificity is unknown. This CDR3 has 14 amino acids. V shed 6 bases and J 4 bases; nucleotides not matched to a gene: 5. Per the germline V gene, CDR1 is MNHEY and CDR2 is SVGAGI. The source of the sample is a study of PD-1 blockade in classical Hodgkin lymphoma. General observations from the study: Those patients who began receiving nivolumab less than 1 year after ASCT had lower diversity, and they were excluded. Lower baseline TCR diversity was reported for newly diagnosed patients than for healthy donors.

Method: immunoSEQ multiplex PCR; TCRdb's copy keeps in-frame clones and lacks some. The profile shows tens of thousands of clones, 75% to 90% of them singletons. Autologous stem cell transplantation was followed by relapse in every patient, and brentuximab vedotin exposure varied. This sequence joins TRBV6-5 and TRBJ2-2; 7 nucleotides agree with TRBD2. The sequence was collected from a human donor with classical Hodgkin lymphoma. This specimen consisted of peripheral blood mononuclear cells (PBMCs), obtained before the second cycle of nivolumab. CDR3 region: CASSRDYGTGELFF. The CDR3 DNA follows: TGTGCCAGCAGCCGGGACTATGGCACCGGGGAGCTGTTTTTT.